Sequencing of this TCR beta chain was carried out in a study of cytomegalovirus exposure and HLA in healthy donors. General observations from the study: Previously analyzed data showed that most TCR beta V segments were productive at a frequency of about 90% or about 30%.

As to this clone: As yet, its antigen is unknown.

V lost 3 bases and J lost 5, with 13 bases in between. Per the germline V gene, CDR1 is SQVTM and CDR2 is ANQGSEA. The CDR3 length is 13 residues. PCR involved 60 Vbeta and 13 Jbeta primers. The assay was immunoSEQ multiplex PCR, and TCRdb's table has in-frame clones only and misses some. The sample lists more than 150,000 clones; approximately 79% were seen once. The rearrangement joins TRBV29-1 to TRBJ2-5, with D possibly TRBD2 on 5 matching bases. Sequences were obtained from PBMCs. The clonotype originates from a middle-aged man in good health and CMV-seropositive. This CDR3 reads CSVDEFRGETQYF. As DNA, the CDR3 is TGCAGCGTTGACGAGTTCCGCGGGGAGACCCAGTACTTC.